These T cell receptor beta chains were read from a single sample in a study of healthy donors' naive CD4 and CD8 T cells. MiXCR, run by TCRdb on the reads, gives a single entry per CDR3 protein. The data hold approximately 180,000 distinct CDR3 sequences, with around three quarters observed a single time. Sequenced sample: naive CD4+ and CD8+ T cells sorted from blood, pooled from several donors. These receptors all stem from a pool of human donors in good health; the sample pools cells from several healthy donors. The CDR3 runs from the conserved cysteine through the conserved F or W. Only part of the rows carry a size: once, few, many, or a class if the clone is expanded.

v_call clone_size cdr3_aa
TRBV30 . CAWNPSPYNEQFF
TRBV29-1 . CSVELASSTDTQYF
TRBV5-4 . CATSPGGAVQETQYF
TRBV29-1 . CSVEGSSGNPDTQYF
TRBV27 . CASSGTGRYGYTF
TRBV20-1 once CSAREGTANNEQFF
TRBV6-5 . CASSYSGGQGISYTF
TRBV29-1 . CSVQGPTEAFF
TRBV29-1 once CSVGQWTLNTEAFF
TRBV11-1 . CASSPQPTGVWTEAFF
TRBV30 . CAWSGLEGNEQFF
TRBV24-1 . CATSDDRGGGTEAFF
TRBV29-1 . CSVEEVSAGNEQFF
TRBV19 . CASSMGQGHYEQYF
TRBV19 . CASSLRVEVGTEAFF
TRBV19 . CASRDRVHGQPQHF
TRBV30 . CAWKGSGTEAFF
TRBV30 . CAWTISGANVLTF
TRBV29-1 few CSVREKGMPDTQYF
TRBV5-5 . CASSLDRRWTDTQYF
TRBV29-1 . CSVEQQSRPTQYF
TRBV29-1 . CSGGRLGAKETQYF
TRBV29-1 . CSVEGLAGTSYEQYF
TRBV18 . CASSPEQGGNQPQHF
TRBV6-6 few CASSRTLDRVYNEQFF
TRBV29-1 once CSVGSWQGALEETQYF
TRBV30 . CAWVDKSYEQYF
TRBV6-6 . CATGAGKTNTEAFF
TRBV29-1 . CSAMANEQYF
TRBV29-1 . CSVRTIEQFF
TRBV12-3/TRBV12-4 . CASSLGPFPYNEQFF
TRBV6-1 few CASSELAGPGYEQYF
TRBV6-5 once CASSHGSPGTRQDTQYF
TRBV10-3 . CAISESTARGKTQYF
TRBV19 . CASSRMGMGQPQHF
TRBV4-2 . CASSHAGTVGNTIYF
TRBV2 . CASSELAGGQRNF
TRBV29-1 few CSVEHYYNEQFF
TRBV5-5 few CASSSRDTYEQYF
TRBV6-2/TRBV6-3 . CASSYGDRRGTEAFF
TRBV5-1 . CASAPGDFPEAFF
TRBV10-3 . CAIRSQGSAYEQYF
TRBV10-3 few CAISESGQGNTEAFF
TRBV6-5 . CASSYSFGEQYF
TRBV6-5 . CASSHKGLGLTEAFF
TRBV12-3/TRBV12-4 . CASSLDTNYGYTF
TRBV19 . CASSTGSGRGGSSYNEQFF
TRBV30 . CAWTPSGSYNEQFF
TRBV19 few CASSTGAHSYNEQFF
TRBV19 few CASQDRPLYNEQFF
TRBV27 . CASSPNGRGGYTF
TRBV29-1 few CSVDWGIGELFF
TRBV29-1 few CSVEESDGFNQPQHF
TRBV5-1 . CASSSRTADEQYF
TRBV29-1 . CSVGLSRNTGELFF
TRBV29-1 . CSVNPPPEAFF
TRBV18 few CASSPGRGNQPQHF